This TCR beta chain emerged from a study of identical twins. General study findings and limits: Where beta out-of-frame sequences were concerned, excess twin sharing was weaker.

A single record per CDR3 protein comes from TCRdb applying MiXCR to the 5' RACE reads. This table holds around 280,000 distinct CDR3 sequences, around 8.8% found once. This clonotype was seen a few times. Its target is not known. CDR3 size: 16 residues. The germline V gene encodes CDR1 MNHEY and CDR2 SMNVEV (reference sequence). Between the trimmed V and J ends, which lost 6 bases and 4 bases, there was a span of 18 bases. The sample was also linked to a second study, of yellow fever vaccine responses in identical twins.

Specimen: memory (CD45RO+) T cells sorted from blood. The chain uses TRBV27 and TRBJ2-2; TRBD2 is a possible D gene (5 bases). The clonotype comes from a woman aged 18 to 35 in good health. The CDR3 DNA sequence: TGTGCCAGCAGCCCAGGAGGTTGGGTTGGCACCGGGGAGCTGTTTTTT. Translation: CASSPGGWVGTGELFF.